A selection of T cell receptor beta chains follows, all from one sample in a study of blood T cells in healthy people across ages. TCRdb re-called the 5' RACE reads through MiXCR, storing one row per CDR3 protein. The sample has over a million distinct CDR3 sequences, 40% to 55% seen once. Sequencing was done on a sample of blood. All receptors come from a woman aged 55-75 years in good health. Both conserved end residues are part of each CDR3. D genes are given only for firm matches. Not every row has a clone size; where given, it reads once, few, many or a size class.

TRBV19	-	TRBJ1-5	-	CASSIRGGSGQPQHF	TGTGCCAGTAGTATCAGAGGGGGATCTGGACAGCCCCAGCATTTT
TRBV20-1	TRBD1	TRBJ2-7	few	CSARTPRQGFLSYEQYF	TGCAGTGCTAGAACACCTAGACAGGGTTTTCTCTCCTACGAGCAGTACTTC
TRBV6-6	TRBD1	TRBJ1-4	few	CASSWRGQLNEKLFF	TGTGCCAGCAGTTGGAGGGGGCAGCTTAATGAAAAACTGTTTTTT
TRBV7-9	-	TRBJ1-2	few	CASFQGNYGYTF	TGTGCCAGCTTCCAGGGAAACTATGGCTACACCTTC
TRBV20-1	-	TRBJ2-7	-	CSARDLRGTLGDEQYF	TGCAGTGCTAGAGATCTCCGAGGGACGCTGGGAGACGAGCAGTACTTC
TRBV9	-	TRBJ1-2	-	CASSAEDWANYGYTF	TGTGCCAGCAGCGCCGAGGACTGGGCGAACTATGGCTACACCTTC
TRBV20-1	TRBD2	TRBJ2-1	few	CSARGIAGGSEQFF	TGCAGTGCTAGAGGGATAGCGGGAGGGTCTGAGCAGTTCTTC
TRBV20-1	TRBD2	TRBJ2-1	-	CSARGGRKNEQFF	TGCAGTGCTAGAGGCGGGAGGAAGAATGAGCAGTTCTTC
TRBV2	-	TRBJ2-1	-	CASAVGLSYNEQFF	TGTGCCAGCGCGGTGGGACTCTCCTACAATGAGCAGTTCTTC
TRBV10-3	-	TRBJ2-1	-	CAIRTQQGDNEQFF	TGTGCCATCAGGACCCAGCAAGGTGACAATGAGCAGTTCTTC
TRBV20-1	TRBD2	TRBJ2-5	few	CSALPSGREETQYF	TGCAGTGCCCTTCCTAGCGGGAGGGAAGAGACCCAGTACTTC
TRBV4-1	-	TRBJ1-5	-	CATTPGTKPQGNQPQHF	TGCGCCACCACTCCCGGGACAAAGCCCCAAGGCAATCAGCCCCAGCATTTT
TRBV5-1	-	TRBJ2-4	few	CASSPEGRTKNIQYF	TGCGCCAGCAGCCCTGAAGGGAGAACCAAAAACATTCAGTACTTC
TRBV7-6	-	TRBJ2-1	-	CASSLVGGPEQFF	TGTGCCAGCAGCTTAGTGGGCGGGCCCGAGCAGTTCTTC
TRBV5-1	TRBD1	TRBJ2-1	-	CASEPGTGIYNEQFF	TGCGCCAGTGAACCCGGGACAGGGATCTACAATGAGCAGTTCTTC
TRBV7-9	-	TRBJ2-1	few	CASSEGTNEQFF	TGTGCCAGCAGTGAAGGGACTAATGAGCAGTTCTTC
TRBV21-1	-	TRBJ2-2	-	CASSKFCSQGRTGELFF	TGTGCCAGCAGCAAATTTTGTTCACAGGGTCGCACCGGGGAGCTGTTTTTT
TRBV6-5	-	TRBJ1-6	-	CASSYLGSPLHF	TGTGCCAGCAGTTACTTGGGTTCACCCCTCCACTTT
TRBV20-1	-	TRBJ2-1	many	CSASPSATYNEQFF	TGCAGTGCCAGCCCTAGCGCAACCTACAATGAGCAGTTCTTC
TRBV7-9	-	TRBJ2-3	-	CASSLASRTDTQYF	TGTGCCAGCAGCTTAGCCAGCCGCACAGATACGCAGTATTTT
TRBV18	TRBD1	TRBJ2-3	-	CASSLSGTETSTDTQYF	TGTGCCAGCTCTCTATCGGGGACAGAAACTAGCACAGATACGCAGTATTTT
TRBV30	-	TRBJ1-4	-	CAWSVDEKLFF	TGTGCCTGGAGTGTGGATGAAAAACTGTTTTTT
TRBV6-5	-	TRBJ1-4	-	CASSYDAAATNEKLFF	TGTGCCAGCAGTTATGATGCCGCCGCAACTAATGAAAAACTGTTTTTT
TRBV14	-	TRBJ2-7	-	CASSQVILATPYEQYF	TGTGCCAGCAGCCAAGTGATTCTAGCCACACCCTACGAGCAGTACTTC
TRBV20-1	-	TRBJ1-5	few	CSARGGVNNQPQHF	TGCAGTGCTAGAGGAGGGGTTAACAATCAGCCCCAGCATTTT
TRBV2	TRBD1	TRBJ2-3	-	CATADRDRGPDTQYF	TGTGCCACCGCGGACCGGGACAGGGGCCCAGATACGCAGTATTTT
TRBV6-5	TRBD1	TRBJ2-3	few	CASNSGWGQASDTQYF	TGTGCCAGCAATTCCGGGTGGGGACAGGCGTCAGATACGCAGTATTTT
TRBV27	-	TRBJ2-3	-	CASRRDSAGDTQYF	TGTGCCAGCAGGAGGGACTCTGCTGGAGATACGCAGTATTTT
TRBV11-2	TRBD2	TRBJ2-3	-	CASSLRRGRTDTQYF	TGTGCCAGCAGCTTACGTCGCGGGAGAACAGATACGCAGTATTTT
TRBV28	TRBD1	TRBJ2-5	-	CASSITGTGGLETQYF	TGTGCCAGCAGTATAACCGGGACAGGGGGCTTGGAGACCCAGTACTTC
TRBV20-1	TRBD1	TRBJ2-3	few	CSADGDRGSTDTQYF	TGCAGTGCCGATGGAGACAGGGGTAGCACAGATACGCAGTATTTT
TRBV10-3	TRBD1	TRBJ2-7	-	CAITPGTGSYEQYF	TGTGCCATCACCCCCGGGACAGGTTCCTACGAGCAGTACTTC
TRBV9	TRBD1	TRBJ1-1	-	CASSMGQVEGGAFF	TGTGCCAGCAGCATGGGACAGGTCGAAGGGGGAGCTTTCTTT
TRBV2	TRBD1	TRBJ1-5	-	CASNEGQVGNQPQHF	TGTGCCAGCAATGAAGGACAGGTCGGCAATCAGCCCCAGCATTTT
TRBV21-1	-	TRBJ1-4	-	CARTGVACEKLFF	TGTGCCAGGACAGGAGTGGCCTGTGAAAAACTGTTTTTT
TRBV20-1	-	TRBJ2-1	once	CSARDRSAETGEQFF	TGCAGTGCTAGAGACCGCTCAGCGGAGACCGGAGAGCAGTTCTTC
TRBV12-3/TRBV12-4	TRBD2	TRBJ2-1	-	CASSFRPSGRVWQFF	TGTGCCAGCAGTTTTAGGCCTAGCGGGAGGGTCTGGCAGTTCTTC
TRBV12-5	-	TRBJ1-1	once	CARGPSYNTEAFF	TGTGCTAGGGGTCCGAGCTACAACACTGAAGCTTTCTTT
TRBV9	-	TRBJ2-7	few	CASSGQATGGEQYF	TGTGCCAGCAGCGGACAGGCTACCGGGGGCGAGCAGTACTTC
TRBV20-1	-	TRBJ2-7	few	CSASKGLGQYF	TGCAGTGCGTCCAAAGGGCTGGGGCAGTACTTC
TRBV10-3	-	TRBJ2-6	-	CAISGGADGANVLTF	TGTGCCATCAGTGGGGGGGCTGATGGGGCCAACGTCCTGACTTTC